This T cell receptor beta chain was identified during a study of spatial heterogeneity in lung cancer. MiXCR was run by TCRdb on the 5' RACE reads, yielding one entry per CDR3 protein. This table holds about 82,000 distinct CDR3 sequences, roughly 12% found once. Time point in this sample: sample taken at primary tumor resection. Material for sequencing was whole RNA from tumor, nontumor lung or frozen PBMC, left unsorted. CDR3 length: 16 amino acids. With V trimmed by 2 bases and J by 2 bases, 5 bases remained unmatched. CDR1 is SGHTA and CDR2 is FQGTGA in the germline V gene. Only a few counts were recorded for this clonotype.

This chain connects TRBV7-3 to TRBJ2-2; TRBD2 matches at 7 bases. This receptor was taken from a male donor with early-stage non-small cell lung cancer. The source material was PBMCs, sampled at surgery. The CDR3 DNA follows: TGTGCCAGCAGCTTAGTAGCGGGTTATAACACCGGGGAGCTGTTTTTT. It translates to CASSLVAGYNTGELFF.